Listed below are T cell receptor beta chains from one sample, sequenced in a study of CD8 T cells in ankylosing spondylitis. TCRdb redid the calling of the 5' RACE reads with MiXCR, one entry per CDR3 protein. The sample includes 200,000 to 300,000 distinct CDR3 sequences, roughly a tenth of them seen just once. Sequences were obtained from blood, either unsorted or a sorted T cell fraction (not recorded which). The receptor source for this set is a male donor with ankylosing spondylitis or in good health (not recorded which). Both conserved end residues are part of each CDR3. D genes are given only for firm matches. The size field is filled for only some rows; it gives once, few, many or a size class.

V	length	size	D	J	DNA	CDR3
TRBV5-1	14	many	-	TRBJ1-1	TGCGCCAGCAGCTTGCGGGGGAGTCCCACTGAAGCTTTCTTT	CASSLRGSPTEAFF
TRBV7-2	14	many	-	TRBJ2-3	TGTGCCAGCAGCCCGGGACTCACCACAGATACGCAGTATTTT	CASSPGLTTDTQYF
TRBV4-1	12	many	-	TRBJ2-4	TGCGCCAGCAGCCAAGATCTGGGGACCAGGGACTTC	CASSQDLGTRDF
TRBV12-3/TRBV12-4	15	-	-	TRBJ2-3	TGTGCCGGCAGTTTAGGTGGCACAGCACTAGATACGCAGTATTTT	CAGSLGGTALDTQYF
TRBV5-1	15	many	TRBD2	TRBJ2-1	TGCGCCAGCAAGCGGGGGGATAGCTCCTACAATGAGCAGTTCTTC	CASKRGDSSYNEQFF
TRBV10-3	18	many	-	TRBJ1-2	TGTGCCATCAGCAATTACCCCACCCTGAAGGACAGCACATATGGCTACACCTTC	CAISNYPTLKDSTYGYTF
TRBV5-5	15	few	TRBD1	TRBJ1-1	TGTGCCAGCAGCTTCCGGACAGGCTATATTCTTGAAGCTTTCTTT	CASSFRTGYILEAFF
TRBV12-3/TRBV12-4	14	many	-	TRBJ1-5	TGTGCCAGCACCGACAGTTCAGGCAATCAGCCCCAGCATTTT	CASTDSSGNQPQHF
TRBV5-1	15	few	TRBD1	TRBJ2-7	TGCGCCAGCAGCCTAAGGACAGGGGCGGGTTACGAGCAGTACTTC	CASSLRTGAGYEQYF
TRBV5-1	13	-	TRBD1	TRBJ1-1	TGCGCCAGCAGCTTGGAACAGGGGGCTGTTGCTTTCTTT	CASSLEQGAVAFF
TRBV28	15	few	-	TRBJ2-1	TGTGCCAGCAGTTTGAGGAGGTTGGGGTACAATGAGCAGTTCTTC	CASSLRRLGYNEQFF
TRBV12-3/TRBV12-4	14	many	-	TRBJ2-3	TGTGCCAGCAGTTTAGCGGGGGGGCAAGGTACGCAGTATTTT	CASSLAGGQGTQYF
TRBV9	16	-	TRBD2	TRBJ2-1	TGTGCCAGCATTCATGGGACTAGCGGCCCCTACAATGAGCAGTTCTTC	CASIHGTSGPYNEQFF
TRBV6-5	14	many	-	TRBJ2-2	TGTGCCAGCAGTTCCCCCACGGGCTCGGGGGAGCTGTTTTTT	CASSSPTGSGELFF
TRBV18	14	few	-	TRBJ1-3	TGTGCCAGCTCACTCGGACGCTCTGGAAACACCATATATTTT	CASSLGRSGNTIYF
TRBV5-6	15	few	TRBD2	TRBJ2-1	TGTGCCAGCAGCCTGAGCGGGGGACCCCCCAATGAGCAGTTCTTC	CASSLSGGPPNEQFF
TRBV10-1	16	many	-	TRBJ1-1	TGCGCCAGCAGTGAGTCAACCGCGGGGCTGAACACTGAAGCTTTCTTT	CASSESTAGLNTEAFF
TRBV6-1	16	many	-	TRBJ2-1	TGTGCCAGCAGTCCTTCCTTGAGCGGGTGGTACAATGAGCAGTTCTTC	CASSPSLSGWYNEQFF
TRBV28	20	-	-	TRBJ2-4	TGTGCCAGCAGTTCCCCACCAGGCGGGGGCCGAGTTGGGGCCAAAAACATTCAGTACTTC	CASSSPPGGGRVGAKNIQYF
TRBV20-1	14	many	-	TRBJ2-1	TGCAGTGCTCCGAGGGGCAGCTCCTACAATGAGCAGTTCTTC	CSAPRGSSYNEQFF
TRBV11-2	15	-	-	TRBJ2-5	TGTGCCAGCAGCCTTTCGGGGTTGTACCAAGAGACCCAGTACTTC	CASSLSGLYQETQYF
TRBV27	14	few	-	TRBJ2-3	TGTGCCAGCAGTTTACTCGGACACACAGATACGCAGTATTTT	CASSLLGHTDTQYF
TRBV20-1	15	-	-	TRBJ1-3	TGCAGTGCTCCCCGCGAGGGTATGGCTGGAAACACCATATATTTT	CSAPREGMAGNTIYF
TRBV5-1	16	-	TRBD2	TRBJ2-3	TGCGCCAGCAGCTCCAGAGCGGGGGGAATCACAGATACGCAGTATTTT	CASSSRAGGITDTQYF
TRBV20-1	17	few	TRBD2	TRBJ2-3	TGCAGTGCTAGAGACCCCAATTCTAGCGGGAGGTGGGATACGCAGTATTTT	CSARDPNSSGRWDTQYF
TRBV20-1	13	few	TRBD1	TRBJ2-4	TGCAGTGCTCCTAAGACAGGGGGCGGGTTCCAGTACTTC	CSAPKTGGGFQYF
TRBV5-1	17	many	TRBD2	TRBJ2-3	TGCGCCAGCAGCTCCTCGGGGGGGCCGCAGAACACAGATACGCAGTATTTT	CASSSSGGPQNTDTQYF
TRBV6-2/TRBV6-3	16	-	TRBD2	TRBJ2-7	TGTGCCAGCAGTCAATCCACCTGGGCGGGAGGATACGAGCAGTACTTC	CASSQSTWAGGYEQYF
TRBV12-3/TRBV12-4	17	many	-	TRBJ1-2	TGTGCCAGCAGGGGATTCGGTAGCGAAGAGACTAACTATGGCTACACCTTC	CASRGFGSEETNYGYTF
TRBV11-2	14	-	-	TRBJ1-2	TGTGCCAGCAGCTTAGAGATGGGGAAGTTAGGCTACACCTTC	CASSLEMGKLGYTF
TRBV5-1	14	many	-	TRBJ1-2	TGCGCCAGCAGCTTGGAGAGCAGCCCAAATGGCTACACCTTC	CASSLESSPNGYTF
TRBV6-5	15	-	-	TRBJ1-6	TGTGCCAGCAGTTACTCTGGGACAAAAGGGTCACCCCTCCACTTT	CASSYSGTKGSPLHF
TRBV12-3/TRBV12-4	13	-	-	TRBJ1-5	TGTGCCAGCAGTAGGACACAGTTTGAGCCCCAGCATTTT	CASSRTQFEPQHF
TRBV7-3	15	many	TRBD1	TRBJ2-5	TGTGCCAGCAGCTTAAATGGACAGGACCAAGAGACCCAGTACTTC	CASSLNGQDQETQYF
TRBV2	13	-	-	TRBJ2-1	TGTGCCAGCAGTGGGCAGGGTCTCACTGAGCAGTTCTTC	CASSGQGLTEQFF
TRBV20-1	17	many	TRBD2	TRBJ2-1	TGCAGTGCTTCCCGAAACCTAGCGGGGGCCTCCTACAATGAGCAGTTCTTC	CSASRNLAGASYNEQFF
TRBV7-2	15	-	-	TRBJ2-7	TGTGCCAACAGCTTATTCCTCTTGGGGAACTACGAGCAGTACTTC	CANSLFLLGNYEQYF
TRBV6-2/TRBV6-3	13	-	-	TRBJ2-3	TGTGCCAGCAGTTACGGGGCAACAGATACGCAGTATTTT	CASSYGATDTQYF
TRBV29-1	13	many	TRBD2	TRBJ2-3	TGCAGCGCGCTAGCGGGAGAAGCAGATACGCAGTATTTT	CSALAGEADTQYF
TRBV2	14	-	-	TRBJ2-1	TGTGCCAGCAGTGTAAGGCATCCCGCGGATGAGCAGTTCTTC	CASSVRHPADEQFF
TRBV5-1	17	many	TRBD2	TRBJ2-3	TGCGCCAGCAGCTTGAGGCTAGCGGGAGGAAACACAGATACGCAGTATTTT	CASSLRLAGGNTDTQYF
TRBV10-3	15	few	-	TRBJ2-6	TGTGCCATCAAGCAGGGAACTTCTGGGGCCAACGTCCTGACTTTC	CAIKQGTSGANVLTF
TRBV29-1	11	-	-	TRBJ2-7	TGCAGCGTTTGGACAGTCTACGAGCAGTACTTC	CSVWTVYEQYF
TRBV28	15	few	TRBD2	TRBJ2-1	TGTGCCAGCAGAAGAGCGGGAGTCAGCTACAATGAGCAGTTCTTC	CASRRAGVSYNEQFF
TRBV16	15	many	TRBD2	TRBJ2-1	TGTGCCAGCACCTTACTAGCGGGCCCTTACAATGAGCAGTTCTTC	CASTLLAGPYNEQFF
TRBV5-6	15	-	-	TRBJ1-4	TGTGCCAGCAGCTTTATGGAGTCCTATAATGAAAAACTGTTTTTT	CASSFMESYNEKLFF